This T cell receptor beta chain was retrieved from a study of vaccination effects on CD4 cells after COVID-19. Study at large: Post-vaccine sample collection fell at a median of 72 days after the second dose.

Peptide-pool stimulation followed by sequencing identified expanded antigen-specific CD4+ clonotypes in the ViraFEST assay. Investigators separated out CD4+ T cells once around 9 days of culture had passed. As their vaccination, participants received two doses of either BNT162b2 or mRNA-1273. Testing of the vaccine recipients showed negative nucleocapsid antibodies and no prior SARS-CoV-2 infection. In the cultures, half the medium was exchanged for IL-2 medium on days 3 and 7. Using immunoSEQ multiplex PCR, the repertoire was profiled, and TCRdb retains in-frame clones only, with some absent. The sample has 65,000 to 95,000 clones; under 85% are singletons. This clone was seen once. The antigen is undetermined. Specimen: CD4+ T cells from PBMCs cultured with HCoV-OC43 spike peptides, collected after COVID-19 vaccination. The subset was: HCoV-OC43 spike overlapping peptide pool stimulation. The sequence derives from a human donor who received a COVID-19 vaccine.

The CDR3 nucleotides are TGTGCCAGCAGTTACGCAAGCGTCAGTAGTTACAATGAGCAGTTCTTC. Its protein product is CASSYASVSSYNEQFF. The V gene is TRBV6-5, the J gene TRBJ2-1; D is unclear. There are 16 residues in the CDR3. CDR1 is MNHEY, CDR2 SVGAGI, per germline. The V end lost 2 bases, the J end lost 4 bases, and 15 bases lay between the germline ends.